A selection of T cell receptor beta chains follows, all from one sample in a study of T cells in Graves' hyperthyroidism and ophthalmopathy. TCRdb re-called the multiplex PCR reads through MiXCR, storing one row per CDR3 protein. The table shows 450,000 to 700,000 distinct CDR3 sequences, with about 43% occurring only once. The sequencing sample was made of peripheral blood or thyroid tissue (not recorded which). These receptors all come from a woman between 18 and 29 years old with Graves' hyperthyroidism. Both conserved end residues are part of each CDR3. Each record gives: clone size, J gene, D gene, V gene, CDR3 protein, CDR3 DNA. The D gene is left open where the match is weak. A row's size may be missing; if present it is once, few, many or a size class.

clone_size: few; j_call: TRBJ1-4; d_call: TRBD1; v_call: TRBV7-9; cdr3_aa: CASSRTGGSEKLFF; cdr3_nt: TGTGCCAGCAGCCGGACAGGGGGTTCTGAAAAACTGTTTTTT
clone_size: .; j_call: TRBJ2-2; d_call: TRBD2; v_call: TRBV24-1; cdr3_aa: CATSDLLTSGSSGELFF; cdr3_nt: TGTGCCACCAGTGATTTGTTGACTAGCGGGAGTTCCGGGGAGCTGTTTTTT
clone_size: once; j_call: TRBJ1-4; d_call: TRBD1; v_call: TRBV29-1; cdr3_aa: CSVVPGQGSEKLFF; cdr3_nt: TGCAGCGTTGTCCCGGGACAGGGATCTGAAAAACTGTTTTTT
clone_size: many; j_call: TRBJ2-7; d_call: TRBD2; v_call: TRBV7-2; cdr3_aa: CASREGLAGAPYF; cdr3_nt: TGTGCCAGCCGCGAGGGACTAGCGGGAGCGCCGTACTTC
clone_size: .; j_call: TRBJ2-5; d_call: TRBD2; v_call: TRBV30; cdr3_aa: CACPSGVQETQYF; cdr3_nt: TGTGCCTGTCCTAGCGGGGTTCAAGAGACCCAGTACTTC
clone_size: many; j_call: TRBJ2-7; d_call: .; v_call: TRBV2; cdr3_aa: CASSETEGAELYEQYF; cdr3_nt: TGTGCCAGCAGTGAAACAGAAGGAGCGGAGCTCTACGAGCAGTACTTC
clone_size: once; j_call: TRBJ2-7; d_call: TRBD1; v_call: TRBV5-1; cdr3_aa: CASSLTPGTGAYEQYF; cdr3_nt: TGCGCCAGCAGCTTGACGCCCGGGACAGGCGCCTACGAGCAGTACTTC
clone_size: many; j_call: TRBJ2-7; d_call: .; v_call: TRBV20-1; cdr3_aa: CSATPSARSYEQYF; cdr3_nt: TGCAGTGCTACCCCCAGTGCCCGCTCCTACGAGCAGTACTTC
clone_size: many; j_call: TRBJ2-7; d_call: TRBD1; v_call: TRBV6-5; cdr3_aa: CASSRYRDSNYEQYF; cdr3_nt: TGTGCCAGCAGTCGATACCGGGACAGCAACTACGAGCAGTACTTC
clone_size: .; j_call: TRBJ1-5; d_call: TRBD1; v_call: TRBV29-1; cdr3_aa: CTFGQGNQPQHF; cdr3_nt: TGCACCTTCGGACAGGGGAATCAGCCCCAGCATTTT
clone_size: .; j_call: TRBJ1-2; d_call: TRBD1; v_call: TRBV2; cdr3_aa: CASGTGGLGYGYTF; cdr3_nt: TGTGCCAGCGGAACAGGGGGCCTTGGATATGGCTACACCTTC
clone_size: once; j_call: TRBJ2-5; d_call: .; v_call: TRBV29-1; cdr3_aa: CSLERRSKETQYF; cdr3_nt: TGCAGCTTGGAGAGGCGGTCCAAAGAGACCCAGTACTTC
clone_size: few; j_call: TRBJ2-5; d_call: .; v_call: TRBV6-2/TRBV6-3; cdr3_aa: CAIRRLAVRQETQYF; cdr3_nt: TGTGCCATCCGGAGGCTAGCAGTGAGACAAGAGACCCAGTACTTC
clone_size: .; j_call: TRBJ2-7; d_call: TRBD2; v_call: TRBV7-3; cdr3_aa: CASSSGGGYNEQYF; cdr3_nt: TGTGCCAGCAGCTCGGGGGGGGGCTACAATGAGCAGTACTTC
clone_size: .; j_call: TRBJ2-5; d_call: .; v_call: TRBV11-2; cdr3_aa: CASSFLGAIEYF; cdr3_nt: TGTGCCAGCAGCTTTCTAGGGGCCATCGAGTACTTC
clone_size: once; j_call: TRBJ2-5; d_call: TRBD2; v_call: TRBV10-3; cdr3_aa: CATGTSGPETQYF; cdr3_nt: TGTGCCACCGGGACTAGCGGCCCTGAGACCCAGTACTTC
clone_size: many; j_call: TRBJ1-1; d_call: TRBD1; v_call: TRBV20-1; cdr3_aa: CSAAQGGGIMNTEAFF; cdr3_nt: TGCAGTGCTGCGCAGGGGGGTGGGATAATGAACACTGAAGCTTTCTTT
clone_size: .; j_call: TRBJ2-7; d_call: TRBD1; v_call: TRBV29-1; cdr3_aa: CSRDRGLYEQYF; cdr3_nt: TGCAGCCGGGACAGGGGGCTGTATGAGCAGTACTTC
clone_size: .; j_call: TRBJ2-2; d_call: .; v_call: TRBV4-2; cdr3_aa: CASSQETRAGELFF; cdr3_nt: TGTGCCAGCAGCCAAGAAACTCGGGCCGGGGAGCTGTTTTTT
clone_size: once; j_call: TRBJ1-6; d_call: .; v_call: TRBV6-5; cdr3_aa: CASSYSGVGNSPLHF; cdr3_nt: TGTGCCAGCAGTTACTCAGGGGTTGGTAATTCACCCCTCCACTTT
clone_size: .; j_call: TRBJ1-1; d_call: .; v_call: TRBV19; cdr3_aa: CASATGLGTEAFF; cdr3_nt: TGTGCCAGTGCAACAGGGCTGGGCACTGAAGCTTTCTTT
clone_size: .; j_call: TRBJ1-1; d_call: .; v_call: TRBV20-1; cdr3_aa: CSARDNQKGYTEAFF; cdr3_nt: TGCAGTGCTAGGGACAACCAGAAAGGGTACACTGAAGCTTTCTTT
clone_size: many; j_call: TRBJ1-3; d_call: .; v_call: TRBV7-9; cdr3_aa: CASSPMYATRSGNTIYF; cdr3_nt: TGTGCCAGCAGTCCTATGTATGCTACCCGCTCTGGAAACACCATATATTTT
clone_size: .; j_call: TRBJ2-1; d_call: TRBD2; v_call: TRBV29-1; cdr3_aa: CSVSQGLAGVYEQFF; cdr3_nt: TGCAGCGTTTCCCAAGGACTAGCGGGAGTTTATGAGCAGTTCTTC
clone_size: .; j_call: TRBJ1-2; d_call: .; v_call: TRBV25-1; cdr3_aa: CVRSGGGAGGYTF; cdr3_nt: TGTGTCAGAAGTGGTGGGGGGGCTGGAGGCTACACCTTC
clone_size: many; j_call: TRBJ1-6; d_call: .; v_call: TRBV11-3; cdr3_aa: CASSFMGAAYNSPLHF; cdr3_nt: TGTGCCAGCAGCTTCATGGGGGCTGCCTATAATTCACCCCTCCACTTT
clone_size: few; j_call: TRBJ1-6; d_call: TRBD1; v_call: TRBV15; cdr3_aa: CATSSLGDRGDSPLHF; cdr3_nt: TGTGCCACCAGCAGTTTGGGGGACAGGGGTGATTCACCCCTCCACTTT
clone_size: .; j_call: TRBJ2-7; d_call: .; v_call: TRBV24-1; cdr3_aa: CATSPRTISYEQYF; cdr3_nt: TGTGCCACCAGTCCCCGGACGATTTCCTACGAGCAGTACTTC
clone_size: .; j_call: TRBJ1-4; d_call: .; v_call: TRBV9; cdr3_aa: CARSVRQEAEKLFF; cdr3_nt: TGTGCCAGGAGCGTTAGGCAGGAGGCTGAAAAACTGTTTTTT
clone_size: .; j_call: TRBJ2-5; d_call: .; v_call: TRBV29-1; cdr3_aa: CSLDPGQETQYF; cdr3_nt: TGCAGCTTAGATCCCGGCCAAGAGACCCAGTACTTC
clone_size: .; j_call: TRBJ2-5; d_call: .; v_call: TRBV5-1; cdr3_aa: CASSLRVRGRETPYF; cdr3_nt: TGCGCCAGCAGCCTAAGGGTGAGGGGGAGGGAGACCCCGTACTTC
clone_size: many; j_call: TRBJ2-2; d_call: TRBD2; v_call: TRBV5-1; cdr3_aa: CASSRGRSTSGTNTGELFF; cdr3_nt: TGCGCCAGCAGCCGGGGGAGGTCCACTAGCGGGACGAACACCGGGGAGCTGTTTTTT
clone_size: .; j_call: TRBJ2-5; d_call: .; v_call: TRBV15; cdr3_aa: CATSSPRGNQETQYF; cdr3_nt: TGTGCCACCAGCAGCCCCAGAGGAAACCAAGAGACCCAGTACTTC
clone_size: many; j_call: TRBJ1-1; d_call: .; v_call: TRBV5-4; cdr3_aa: CASSPLVGGGTEAFF; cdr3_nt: TGTGCCAGCAGCCCCCTGGTAGGAGGGGGCACTGAAGCTTTCTTT
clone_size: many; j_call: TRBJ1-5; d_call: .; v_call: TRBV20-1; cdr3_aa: CSATRQYNQPQHF; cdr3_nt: TGCAGTGCGACTCGCCAGTACAATCAGCCCCAGCATTTT
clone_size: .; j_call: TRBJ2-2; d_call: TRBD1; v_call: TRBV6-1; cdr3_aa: CASSGTGGSTGELFF; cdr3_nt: TGTGCCAGCAGTGGCACAGGGGGTTCGACCGGGGAGCTGTTTTTT
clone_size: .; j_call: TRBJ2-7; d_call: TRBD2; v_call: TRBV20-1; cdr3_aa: CSASLGTSGPEGYEQYF; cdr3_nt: TGCAGTGCTAGCCTGGGGACTAGCGGGCCTGAGGGGTACGAGCAGTACTTC
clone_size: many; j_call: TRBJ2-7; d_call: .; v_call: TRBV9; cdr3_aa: CASSVGGEAVYEQYF; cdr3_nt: TGTGCCAGCAGCGTAGGGGGGGAGGCGGTCTACGAGCAGTACTTC
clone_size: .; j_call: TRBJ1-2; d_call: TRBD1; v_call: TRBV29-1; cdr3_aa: CSVEVSGGGYTF; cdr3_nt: TGCAGCGTTGAAGTGTCAGGGGGTGGCTACACCTTC
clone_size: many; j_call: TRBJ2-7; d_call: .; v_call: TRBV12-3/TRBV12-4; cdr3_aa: CASSPPKGTYEQYF; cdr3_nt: TGTGCCAGCAGCCCTCCCAAGGGAACCTACGAGCAGTACTTC
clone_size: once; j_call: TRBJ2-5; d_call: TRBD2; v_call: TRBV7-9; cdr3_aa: CASSPGLAGVIQETQYF; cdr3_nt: TGTGCCAGCAGCCCGGGACTAGCGGGAGTCATCCAAGAGACCCAGTACTTC
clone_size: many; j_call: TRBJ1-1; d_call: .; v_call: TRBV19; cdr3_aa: CASKTGFNTEAFF; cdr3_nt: TGTGCCAGTAAAACGGGATTTAACACTGAAGCTTTCTTT
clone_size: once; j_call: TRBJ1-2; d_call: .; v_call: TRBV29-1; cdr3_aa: CSVDWQDGYTF; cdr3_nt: TGCAGCGTTGACTGGCAGGACGGCTACACCTTC
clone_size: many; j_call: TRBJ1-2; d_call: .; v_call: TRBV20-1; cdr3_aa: CSATRERTF; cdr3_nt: TGCAGTGCTACCCGGGAGCGCACCTTC
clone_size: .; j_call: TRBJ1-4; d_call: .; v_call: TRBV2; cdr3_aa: CAISVTAGGPDEKLFF; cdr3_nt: TGTGCCATCAGTGTAACAGCGGGAGGGCCGGATGAAAAACTGTTTTTT
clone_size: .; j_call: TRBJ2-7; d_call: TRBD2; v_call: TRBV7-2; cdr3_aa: CASSEPSGNTGAYEQYF; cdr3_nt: TGTGCCAGCAGTGAACCTAGCGGGAATACAGGGGCCTACGAGCAGTACTTC
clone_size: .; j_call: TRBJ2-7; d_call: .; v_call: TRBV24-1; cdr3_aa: CATSARYVQYF; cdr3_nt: TGTGCCACCAGTGCGAGGTACGTGCAGTACTTC
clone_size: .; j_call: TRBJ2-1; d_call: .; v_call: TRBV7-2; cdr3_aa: CASSPLTNNEQFF; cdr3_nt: TGTGCCAGCAGCCCCCTCACAAACAATGAGCAGTTCTTC
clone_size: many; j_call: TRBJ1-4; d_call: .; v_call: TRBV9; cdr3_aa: CASTLSGEGEKLFF; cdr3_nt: TGTGCCAGCACCCTCTCAGGGGAAGGTGAAAAACTGTTTTTT
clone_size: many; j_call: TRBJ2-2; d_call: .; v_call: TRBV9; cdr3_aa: CASSRSGGELFF; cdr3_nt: TGTGCCAGCAGCCGTTCGGGCGGGGAGCTGTTTTTT
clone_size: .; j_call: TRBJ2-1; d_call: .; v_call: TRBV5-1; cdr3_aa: CASSAGGPDEQFF; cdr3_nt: TGCGCCAGCAGCGCCGGAGGGCCCGATGAGCAGTTCTTC
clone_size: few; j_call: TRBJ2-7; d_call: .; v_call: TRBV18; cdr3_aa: CASSLSQGVNEQYF; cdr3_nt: TGTGCCAGCTCACTCTCCCAGGGTGTAAACGAGCAGTACTTC
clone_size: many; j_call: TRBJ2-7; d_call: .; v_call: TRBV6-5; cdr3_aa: CASSQGLLAYEQYF; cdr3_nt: TGTGCCAGCAGTCAGGGACTGTTAGCCTACGAGCAGTACTTC